The 6 T cell receptor beta chains below were found in one sample sequenced in a study of T cells after yellow fever vaccination. TCRdb passed the 5' RACE reads through MiXCR, listing each CDR3 protein once. Here the sample spans about 53,000 distinct CDR3 sequences, about 5% being singletons. Sequencing was performed on PBMCs, either bulk or a sorted T-cell subset (CD4+, CD8+, memory, or dextramer-sorted; not recorded which), taken on the day of the yellow fever booster vaccination. The origin of the receptors is a man between 18 and 29 years old who received the YFV17D yellow fever vaccine.

This clonotype occurred a few times. The rearrangement uses TRBV5-1 and TRBJ1-3, with 8 bases lining up with TRBD1. The CDR3 sequence is 14 residues long. V was clipped by 4 bases and J by 7 bases; unmatched bases: 7. Germline loops: CDR1 SGHRS, CDR2 YFSETQ. CDR3 loop: CASSQGQGTNTIYF. The CDR3 DNA reads TGCGCCAGCAGCCAAGGACAGGGTACGAACACCATATATTTT. The variable domain in full, completed from reference TRBV5-1 and TRBJ1-3, reads KAGVTQTPRYLIKTRGQQVTLSCSPISGHRSVSWYQQTPGQGLQFLFEYFSETQRNKGNFPGRFSGRQFSNSRSEMNVSTLELGDSALYLCASSQGQGTNTIYFGEGSWLTVV.

The CDR3 reads CASIGGSNQPQHF. The CDR3 DNA sequence: TGTGCCAGCATAGGGGGTAGCAATCAGCCCCAGCATTTT. This chain joins TRBV6-6 and TRBJ1-5; D might be TRBD1 (6 bases). Germline CDR1 MNHNY, CDR2 SVGAGI (reference sequence). V was pared by 7 bases and J by 0 bases, with 7 bases between. The CDR3 has 13 residues.

The sample holds a few counts of this clonotype. The chain has TRBV7-9 and TRBJ2-5, with 11 positions matching TRBD1. Unmatched junction bases numbered 1, after V lost 0 bases and J lost 4 bases. This CDR3 contains 15 residues. Per the germline V gene, CDR1 is SEHNR and CDR2 is FQNEAQ (reference sequence). In DNA form, the CDR3 reads TGTGCCAGCAGCTTAGCCGGGACAGGGGGAGAGACCCAGTACTTC. Amino acids: CASSLAGTGGETQYF.

This clonotype was counted at least ten times. The chain uses TRBV7-9 and TRBJ2-3, with a possible D match to TRBD1 (6 bases). The germline V gene encodes CDR1 SEHNR and CDR2 FQNEAQ (reference sequence). Trimming took off 2 bases at V and 1 base at J, with 16 bases between the two ends. The CDR3 is 17 amino acids. This CDR3 reads CASSLPERGSGTDTQYF. The CDR3 DNA reads as TGTGCCAGCAGCTTACCCGAGAGGGGGTCTGGCACAGATACGCAGTATTTT.

There are many counts of this clonotype. The chain employs TRBV4-1 and TRBJ1-6; TRBD1 is a possible D gene (6 bases). Trimming shortened V by 2 bases and J by 9 bases, and 14 bases separated the two germline ends. The germline gives CDR1 MGHRA, CDR2 YSYEKL. The CDR3 covers 15 residues. The CDR3 region is CASSQSRGLGSPLHF. CDR3 bases: TGCGCCAGCAGCCAATCCAGGGGTTTGGGTTCACCCCTCCACTTT.

The rearrangement links TRBV9 to TRBJ2-3, with 8 bases matching TRBD2. This CDR3 is built from 15 residues. CDR1 is SGDLS and CDR2 is YYNGEE in the germline V gene. The J segment lost 5 bases and the V segment lost 0 bases, leaving 5 bases of the junction unmatched. This chain's CDR3 is CASSVELAGIDTQYF. The CDR3 nucleotides read TGTGCCAGCAGCGTAGAATTAGCGGGGATAGATACGCAGTATTTT. Full variable domain (missing parts from reference TRBV9 and TRBJ2-3): DSGVTQTPKHLITATGQRVTLRCSPRSGDLSVYWYQQSLDQGLQFLIQYYNGEERAKGNILERFSAQQFPDLHSELNLSSLELGDSALYFCASSVELAGIDTQYFGPGTRLTVL.